The rows below give T cell receptor beta chains drawn from one sample of a study of blood T cell repertoires in COVID-19. Only in-frame clones appear in the TCRdb table, and some are missing; sequencing was by immunoSEQ multiplex PCR. The sample lists tens of thousands of clones, 88% occurring once. Source material: peripheral blood. The receptors originated from an elderly woman with acute or convalescent COVID-19. The CDR3 runs from the conserved cysteine through the conserved F or W. The D gene is left open where the match is weak. Size values are once, few and many counts, or a class for expanded clones, and some rows have none.

. | . | TRBJ1-2 | TRBV20-1 | TGCAGTGCTAGTGTTTTTGGGGGGGTCTATGGCTACACCTTC | CSASVFGGVYGYTF
. | . | TRBJ2-2 | TRBV10-3 | TGTGCCATCGCCGTGGCTGACACCGGGGAGCTGTTTTTT | CAIAVADTGELFF
. | . | TRBJ2-7 | TRBV14 | TGTGCCAGCAGCAGGACCCTGGAGGGCGAGCAGTACTTC | CASSRTLEGEQYF
. | . | TRBJ2-1 | TRBV5-4 | TGTGCCAGCAGCCTCCCTTTGAGTACCAATGAGCAGTTCTTC | CASSLPLSTNEQFF
. | TRBD1 | TRBJ1-1 | TRBV19 | TGTGCCAGTAGTATAGTCGGCAGGGGGTACACTGAAGCTTTCTTT | CASSIVGRGYTEAFF
once | TRBD1 | TRBJ2-5 | TRBV19 | TGTGCCAGTAGTTCCGACAGGGTCCAAGAGACCCAGTACTTC | CASSSDRVQETQYF
. | . | TRBJ1-5 | TRBV6-5 | TGTGCCAGCAGCTCGACTAATCAGCCCCAGCATTTT | CASSSTNQPQHF
. | TRBD1 | TRBJ1-2 | TRBV6-6 | TGTGCCAGCAGCTCCCTCGGGACAGCCAGGCATGGCTACACCTTC | CASSSLGTARHGYTF
once | TRBD1 | TRBJ1-6 | TRBV5-6 | TGTGCCAGCGGATTACAGGGGGTTCATAATTCACCCCTCCACTTT | CASGLQGVHNSPLHF
. | . | TRBJ2-7 | TRBV15 | TGTGCCACCAGCAGAGCCGGGCAGGGTGAAAACGAGCAGTACTTC | CATSRAGQGENEQYF
. | TRBD1 | TRBJ1-3 | TRBV4-1 | TGCGCCAGCAGCCAAGGTGGACAGGGGGCTGGAAACACCATATATTTT | CASSQGGQGAGNTIYF
. | TRBD2 | TRBJ2-1 | TRBV5-1 | TGCGCCAGCAGCTTGTTAGCGGGGGGCTACAATGAGCAGTTCTTC | CASSLLAGGYNEQFF
. | . | TRBJ1-2 | TRBV2 | TGTGCCAGCAGTACTACAGGGAACTATGGCTACACCTTC | CASSTTGNYGYTF
. | TRBD1 | TRBJ1-2 | TRBV18 | TGTGCCAGCTCACCACCGGCCCGGGACAGGGGGGCGTATGGCTACACCTTC | CASSPPARDRGAYGYTF
. | TRBD2 | TRBJ2-7 | TRBV19 | TGTGCCAGTAGTATAACTGCGGGGGGCTTGTCCTACGAGCAGTACTTC | CASSITAGGLSYEQYF
. | . | TRBJ1-1 | TRBV6-5 | TGTGCCAGCATTATGGGCAGGGTGGCTTTCTTT | CASIMGRVAFF
. | . | TRBJ1-1 | TRBV4-2 | TGTGCCAGCAGCCAAGTGGGGACAACCAACACTGAAGCTTTCTTT | CASSQVGTTNTEAFF
. | . | TRBJ1-6 | TRBV3-1/TRBV3-2 | TGTGCCAGCAGCCAATCAGGGGTTAATTCACCCCTCCACTTT | CASSQSGVNSPLHF
. | . | TRBJ1-2 | TRBV9 | TGTGCCAGCAGCTCTAGGAACCCCGCAGCTCATGGCTACACCTTC | CASSSRNPAAHGYTF
. | . | TRBJ2-7 | TRBV5-4 | TGTGCCAGCAGCTTGGGGGCTTCGGCCAGCGAGCAGTACTTC | CASSLGASASEQYF
. | TRBD2 | TRBJ2-3 | TRBV11-3 | TGTGCCAGCAGCTTTACCATGTCCGGGACTAGCGGGTTCGGTACGCAGTATTTT | CASSFTMSGTSGFGTQYF
. | . | TRBJ1-2 | TRBV5-6 | TGTGCCAGCAGCAACGGGTATGGCTACACCTTC | CASSNGYGYTF
. | TRBD2 | TRBJ2-5 | TRBV5-1 | TGCGCCAGCAGCTTGGATCTAGAAGGATCGGCGGGAGGAGGAGAGACCCAGTACTTC | CASSLDLEGSAGGGETQYF
. | . | TRBJ1-6 | TRBV11-2 | TGTGCCAGCAGCGCGGACTCCTATAATTCACCCCTCCACTTT | CASSADSYNSPLHF
. | TRBD1 | TRBJ1-2 | TRBV27 | TGTGCCAGCAAGCCAGACAGGGGGGGGTGGTACACCTTC | CASKPDRGGWYTF
. | . | TRBJ2-5 | TRBV11-3 | TGTGCCAGCAGCTTAGTCTGGTCAGTCCAAGAGACCCAGTACTTC | CASSLVWSVQETQYF
. | TRBD2 | TRBJ2-3 | TRBV7-3 | TGTGCCAGCAGCTCCTCTAGCGGAGATCAGTATTTT | CASSSSSGDQYF
. | . | TRBJ1-5 | TRBV6-2/TRBV6-3 | TGTGCCAGCAGTTTCGGGACACCTCATCAGCCCCAGCATTTT | CASSFGTPHQPQHF
once | TRBD1 | TRBJ2-7 | TRBV7-2 | TGTGCCAGCAGCCCGACAGGGCACTACGAGCAGTACTTC | CASSPTGHYEQYF
. | . | TRBJ2-7 | TRBV7-2 | TGTGCCAGCAGCTTAGCCCCACCTACGAGCGGTACCTCCTACGAGCAGTACTTC | CASSLAPPTSGTSYEQYF
. | TRBD1 | TRBJ1-1 | TRBV9 | TGTGCCAGCAGTTGGACAGGGTACACTGAAGCTTTCTTT | CASSWTGYTEAFF
. | . | TRBJ2-6 | TRBV6-1 | TGTGCCAGCAGTGAAGATTTCTGGGCGTCGGGGGCCAACGTCCTGACTTTC | CASSEDFWASGANVLTF
. | . | TRBJ2-1 | TRBV19 | TGTGCCAGTAGTGTAGGGAGGAACAATGAGCAGTTCTTC | CASSVGRNNEQFF
. | . | TRBJ2-3 | TRBV6-1 | TGTGCCAGCAGTGAACGGCGGGATCTAAGCACAGATACGCAGTATTTT | CASSERRDLSTDTQYF
. | . | TRBJ2-7 | TRBV7-9 | TGTGCCAGCAGCCTAAAGGGGTACGAGCAGTACTTC | CASSLKGYEQYF
. | . | TRBJ1-1 | TRBV12-3/TRBV12-4 | TGTGCCAGCAGTACCACTATAAACACTGAAGCTTTCTTT | CASSTTINTEAFF
. | TRBD2 | TRBJ2-2 | TRBV7-8 | TGTGCCAGCAGCCACCAAGTCGGGACTAGCGGTCCCGGGGAGCTGTTTTTT | CASSHQVGTSGPGELFF
. | . | TRBJ1-4 | TRBV12-3/TRBV12-4 | TGTGCCAGCAGACTGGAGATTGGGGAAAAACTGTTTTTT | CASRLEIGEKLFF
. | . | TRBJ1-4 | TRBV5-1 | TGCGCCAGCAACGTCTCAGGGGCAACTAATGAAAAACTGTTTTTT | CASNVSGATNEKLFF
. | . | TRBJ2-1 | TRBV6-5 | TGTGCCAGCAGTTATATGACTCACGAGGGTTACAATGAGCAGTTCTTC | CASSYMTHEGYNEQFF
. | TRBD1 | TRBJ1-6 | TRBV30 | TGTGCCTGTAATTCAGGGGGATCGGATTCACCCCTCCACTTT | CACNSGGSDSPLHF
. | TRBD2 | TRBJ2-3 | TRBV5-1 | TGCGCCAGCAGCTTGGGGCTAGCGGGCGGGGATACGCAGTATTTT | CASSLGLAGGDTQYF
. | TRBD1 | TRBJ1-1 | TRBV19 | TGTGCCAGTACCATAGCTAACAGGGGGTTGGAAGCTTTCTTT | CASTIANRGLEAFF
. | . | TRBJ2-3 | TRBV27 | TGTGCCAGCAGTTTCGAACCCCCAGGCCCAGATACGCAGTATTTT | CASSFEPPGPDTQYF